A single sample is the source of the 29 T cell receptor beta chains below, sequenced in a study of blood T cell repertoires in COVID-19. The data were produced by immunoSEQ multiplex PCR, yet TCRdb's version contains in-frame clones alone and is incomplete. The sample has about 300,000 clones; nearly 90% are singletons. What was sequenced was PBMCs or T cells enriched from blood (not recorded which). All receptors derive from a woman between 50 and 59 years old who had been exposed to COVID-19.

The chain carries TRBV19 and TRBJ1-2; 7 bases match TRBD1. CDR1 is LNHDA and CDR2 is SQIVND in the germline V gene (reference sequence). The ends lost 3 bases at V and 2 bases at J; junction bases unmatched: 0. The CDR3 length is 13 residues. The CDR3 DNA is TGTGCCAGTAGTATGGGACAGAACTATGGCTACACCTTC. Its translation is CASSMGQNYGYTF.

The rearrangement links TRBV6-2 or TRBV6-3 to TRBJ2-1; 8 bases agree with TRBD2. Trimming cost V 6 bases and J 2 bases; bases outside gene matches: 9. The CDR3 sequence is 16 residues long. The germline CDR1 and CDR2 sequences are MNHEY and SVGEGT. CDR3 sequence reads: CASSPNRGGAYNEQFF. CDR3 bases: TGTGCCAGCAGCCCGAACCGGGGGGGCGCCTACAATGAGCAGTTCTTC.

This chain joins TRBV7-8 and TRBJ1-5; D perhaps matches TRBD1 (6 bases). V gave up 1 base and J gave up 5 bases, with 12 bases separating them. Germline V CDR1 and CDR2: SGHVS, FQNEAQ. This CDR3 is 15 amino acids long. The chain's CDR3 is CASSLVGGAYQPQHF. CDR3 DNA sequence: TGTGCCAGCAGCTTAGTCGGGGGGGCGTATCAGCCCCAGCATTTT. Complete variable domain (other parts from reference TRBV7-8 and TRBJ1-5): GAGVSQSPRYKVAKRGQDVALRCDPISGHVSLFWYQQALGQGPEFLTYFQNEAQLDKSGLPSDRFFAERPEGSVSTLKIQRTQQEDSAVYLCASSLVGGAYQPQHFGDGTRLSIL.

The V gene is TRBV5-1, the J gene TRBJ1-3; D not resolved. Germline CDR1 SGHRS, CDR2 YFSETQ. The V gene lost 0 bases and the J gene lost 2 bases, with 9 bases spanning the gap. The CDR3 contains 15 residues. CDR3 nucleotides: TGCGCCAGCAGCTTGGAGCCCGCTACTGGAAACACCATATATTTT. Translated: CASSLEPATGNTIYF.

The chain recombines TRBV7-2 with TRBJ1-1; D gene unclear. Per the germline V gene, CDR1 is SGHTA and CDR2 is FQGNSA. The CDR3 has 14 amino acids. The ends were cut back, 0 bases at V and 0 bases at J, with 5 bases in the middle. CDR3 residues: CASSLAGMNTEAFF. The CDR3 nucleotides read TGTGCCAGCAGCTTAGCCGGGATGAACACTGAAGCTTTCTTT. The complete variable domain, with remaining parts taken from reference TRBV7-2 and TRBJ1-1, reads GAGVSQSPSNKVTEKGKDVELRCDPISGHTALYWYRQSLGQGLEFLIYFQGNSAPDKSGLPSDRFSAERTGGSVSTLTIQRTQQEDSAVYLCASSLAGMNTEAFFGQGTRLTVV.

Only a few counts were recorded for this clone. The chain has TRBV5-6 and TRBJ2-1, with TRBD2 matching over 7 bases. Germline loops: CDR1 SGHDT, CDR2 YYEEEE. There are 16 residues in the CDR3. J lost 0 bases, V lost 8 bases, and 11 bases had no gene match. CDR3 coding DNA: TGTGCCAGTACCTCTATCGGGGGGAGCTCCTACAATGAGCAGTTCTTC. Translation gives CASTSIGGSSYNEQFF.

The chain has TRBV5-1 and TRBJ1-2; 8 nucleotides line up with TRBD1. Germline V gene sequence: CDR1 SGHRS, CDR2 YFSETQ. J gave up 4 bases and V 3 bases, and 11 bases lay outside the gene matches. The CDR3 consists of 16 residues. CDR3 amino acids: CASSSHTGGMGYGYTF. DNA of the CDR3: TGCGCCAGCAGCTCACACACAGGGGGTATGGGCTATGGCTACACCTTC. Using reference TRBV5-1 and TRBJ1-2 for the parts outside the CDR3, the full variable domain is KAGVTQTPRYLIKTRGQQVTLSCSPISGHRSVSWYQQTPGQGLQFLFEYFSETQRNKGNFPGRFSGRQFSNSRSEMNVSTLELGDSALYLCASSSHTGGMGYGYTFGSGTRLTVV.

The chain has TRBV5-4 and TRBJ1-4; D remains ambiguous. There are 19 residues in the CDR3. Trimming removed 2 bases from V and 5 bases from J, with 25 bases in between. Germline CDR1 reads SGHNT; CDR2 reads YYREEE (reference sequence). The CDR3 loop reads CASSFKVRTEAMRNEKLFF. CDR3 DNA sequence: TGTGCCAGCAGCTTTAAAGTTCGGACTGAGGCCATGAGAAATGAAAAACTGTTTTTT.

The chain employs TRBV7-6 and TRBJ2-3; 9 bases fit TRBD2. J lost 2 bases, V lost 4 bases, and 4 bases had no gene match. Germline CDR1 and CDR2: SGHVS and FNYEAQ. The CDR3 is made up of 15 amino acids. This CDR3 reads CASSSAGGHTDTQYF. In nucleotides, the CDR3 is TGTGCCAGCAGCTCTGCGGGGGGGCACACAGATACGCAGTATTTT.

V usage is TRBV30 and J usage is TRBJ1-5; tentatively, D is TRBD1 (5 bases). Germline lookup yields CDR1 GTSNPN and CDR2 SVGIG (reference sequence). CDR3 length equals 16 residues. Trimming stripped 0 bases from V and 8 bases from J, with 20 bases between. As DNA, the CDR3 is TGTGCCTGGAGTGTACGGGGGTCCCCTCCAGTAAAGCCCCAGCATTTT. Amino acid sequence: CAWSVRGSPPVKPQHF. Variable domain in full (rest from reference TRBV30 and TRBJ1-5): SQTIHQWPATLVQPVGSPLSLECTVEGTSNPNLYWYRQAAGRGLQLLFYSVGIGQISSEVPQNLSASRPQDRQFILSSKKLLLSDSGFYLCAWSVRGSPPVKPQHFGDGTRLSIL.

A few counts support this clone. The chain carries TRBV21-1 and TRBJ2-7; TRBD2 was called by the table and not checked on the DNA. TRBV21-1 counts as a pseudogene. The length of the CDR3 is 17 residues. CDR3 sequence (DNA): TGTGCCAGCAGCAGACGGACTAGCGGGGGGAAATACTACGAGCAGTACTTC. Amino acid sequence: CASSRRTSGGKYYEQYF.

The chain employs TRBV12-5 and TRBJ2-3; 7 bases align to TRBD1. This CDR3 has 17 amino acids. Per the germline V gene, CDR1 is LGHNT and CDR2 is FRNRAP. J gave up 1 base and V 0 bases, and 7 bases lay outside the gene matches. CDR3 nucleotide sequence: TGTGCTAGTGGTTTGGTACGCGGTGGGACAGGCACAGATACGCAGTATTTT. It translates to CASGLVRGGTGTDTQYF.

CDR3: CASSFGLLGETQYF. The CDR3 DNA sequence: TGTGCCAGCAGCTTTGGACTCCTCGGGGAGACCCAGTACTTC. The chain uses TRBV7-9 and TRBJ2-5; possible D gene TRBD2, 5 bases. The CDR3 has 14 residues. Germline assignment: CDR1 SEHNR and CDR2 FQNEAQ (reference sequence). Trimming took off 3 bases at V and 5 bases at J, with 13 bases between the two ends.

The chain combines TRBV5-1 with TRBJ2-7, with a possible D match to TRBD1 (5 bases). CDR3 length: 14 residues. Trimming left V 4 bases short and J 2 bases short, with 13 bases between. From germline, CDR1 is SGHRS and CDR2 YFSETQ. The CDR3 DNA reads as TGCGCCAGCAGCCCCCAGGGCCACGCCTACGAGCAGTACTTC. It translates to CASSPQGHAYEQYF.

The gene calls are TRBV2 and TRBJ2-5, with 11 bases aligning to TRBD2. Trimming cost V 8 bases and J 1 base; bases outside gene matches: 6. CDR1 and CDR2 from the germline V gene are SNHLY and FYNNEI. This CDR3 comprises 15 residues. The CDR3 DNA reads TGTGCCAGCGGGAATCTAGCGGGGGGCCAAGAGACCCAGTACTTC. Translation: CASGNLAGGQETQYF.

This chain joins TRBV2 and TRBJ2-2; TRBD1 matches 10 bases. The germline CDR1 and CDR2 sequences are SNHLY and FYNNEI. This CDR3 is built from 15 residues. V lost 6 bases, J lost 5 bases, and 6 bases stayed unmatched. CDR3 sequence: CASRRQGARTGELFF. The CDR3, as DNA: TGTGCCAGCAGGAGACAGGGGGCAAGGACCGGGGAGCTGTTTTTT.

This clone was picked up one time. The chain combines TRBV5-8 with TRBJ1-5; possibly TRBD1 for D (6 bases). The CDR3 is 17 amino acids. Germline V gene lookup returns CDR1 SGHTS and CDR2 YDEGEE. V was pared by 4 bases and J by 5 bases, with 22 bases between. The CDR3 here is CASSPLNGTWPYQPQHF. The CDR3 region has the DNA TGTGCCAGCAGCCCTCTGAACGGGACATGGCCTTATCAGCCCCAGCATTTT.

This chain uses TRBV28 with TRBJ1-2, with 9 nucleotides matching TRBD1. This CDR3 contains 14 residues. Germline lookup yields CDR1 MDHEN and CDR2 SYDVKM. V lost 8 bases, J lost 7 bases, and 11 bases stayed unmatched. The CDR3 loop reads CASGDAQGALGYTF. CDR3 bases: TGTGCCAGCGGGGACGCACAGGGGGCGCTTGGCTACACCTTC.

This rearrangement joins TRBV7-9 to TRBJ2-3; tentative D call: TRBD1 (5 bases). Deletions cut 5 bases from V and 2 bases from J, with 17 bases between. The CDR3 is 16 amino acids. Germline lookup yields CDR1 SEHNR and CDR2 FQNEAQ (reference sequence). As DNA, the CDR3 is TGTGCCAGCAGCCCCACCCGTGGACAATTCACAGATACGCAGTATTTT. Amino acid sequence: CASSPTRGQFTDTQYF.

The chain carries TRBV9 and TRBJ2-7, with D possibly matching TRBD1 (5 bases). Germline values: CDR1 SGDLS, CDR2 YYNGEE. This CDR3 is 14 amino acids long. V was pared by 4 bases and J by 2 bases, with 13 bases between. Written as DNA, the CDR3 is TGTGCCAGCAGCCCATCAGGGAATCCCTACGAGCAGTACTTC. Protein: CASSPSGNPYEQYF.

The chain joins TRBV5-8 to TRBJ1-5; tentative D call: TRBD1 (5 bases). CDR3 size: 15 residues. Trimming removed 2 bases at V and 0 bases at J, with 9 bases between. Germline V gives CDR1 SGHTS, CDR2 YDEGEE. CDR3: CASSLGQGSNQPQHF. CDR3 DNA sequence: TGTGCCAGCAGCTTAGGGCAGGGTAGCAATCAGCCCCAGCATTTT.

CDR3 residues: CASNGGLNTEAFF. The CDR3 nucleotides are TGTGCCAGTAACGGGGGATTGAACACTGAAGCTTTCTTT. V gene TRBV19 combines with J gene TRBJ1-1, with D maybe TRBD1 (5 bases). Trimming took 7 bases from V and 0 from J, leaving 9 bases between them. The CDR3 sequence is 13 residues long. Germline-derived CDR1 and CDR2 are LNHDA and SQIVND (reference sequence).

The chain couples TRBV9 to TRBJ1-2; 7 bases line up with TRBD1. Germline CDR1 reads SGDLS; CDR2 reads YYNGEE. V shed 6 bases, J shed 4 bases, and the junction held 6 bases outside the gene matches. This CDR3 region has 13 residues. CDR3 coding DNA: TGTGCCAGCAAGGGGGCCGGATCCTATGGCTACACCTTC. This translates into CASKGAGSYGYTF.

The chain is built from TRBV6-5 and TRBJ2-2, with a weak D call TRBD2 (5 bases). Per germline, CDR1 MNHEY and CDR2 SVGAGI. The CDR3 has 13 residues. V lost 6 bases and J lost 8, with 13 bases in between. Written as DNA, the CDR3 is TGTGCCAGCAGGATACGGGGAATTGGGGAGCTGTTTTTT. As protein: CASRIRGIGELFF.

This clone was seen a single time. The chain links TRBV5-4 to TRBJ2-5; 16 nucleotides align to TRBD2. This CDR3 spans 18 amino acids. Per germline, CDR1 SGHNT and CDR2 YYREEE (reference sequence). Trimming removed 0 bases from V and 5 bases from J; junction bases left unmatched: 7. CDR3 sequence reads: CASSLDGTSGGAGETQYF. The CDR3 DNA follows: TGTGCCAGCAGCTTGGACGGGACTAGCGGGGGGGCTGGGGAGACCCAGTACTTC. The full variable domain, its missing parts supplied by reference TRBV5-4 and TRBJ2-5, is ETGVTQSPTHLIKTRGQQVTLRCSSQSGHNTVSWYQQALGQGPQFIFQYYREEENGRGNFPPRFSGLQFPNYSSELNVNALELDDSALYLCASSLDGTSGGAGETQYFGPGTRLLVL.

As to this clone: The junction departs from the called germline gene at one end, perhaps through a read error. This chain joins TRBV7-7 and TRBJ2-1; possible D gene TRBD2, 6 bases. This CDR3 has 13 amino acids. Looked up from germline, CDR1 is SSHAT and CDR2 is FNYEAQ (reference sequence). The CDR3 spells CASSLEAGSEQFF. DNA for the CDR3: TGTGCTAGCAGCTTAGAGGCGGGGAGTGAGCAGTTCTTC.

The rearrangement joins TRBV28 to TRBJ2-1; 8 positions agree with TRBD2. The CDR3 contains 16 residues. J was trimmed by 3 bases and V by 6 bases; bases with no gene match: 10. Germline V gene sequence: CDR1 MDHEN, CDR2 SYDVKM. This CDR3 reads CASRAWGAGDYNEQFF. As DNA, the CDR3 is TGTGCCAGCAGAGCCTGGGGAGCGGGGGACTACAATGAGCAGTTCTTC.

The chain employs TRBV19 and TRBJ1-2; 7 nucleotides align to TRBD1. From germline, CDR1 is LNHDA and CDR2 SQIVND (reference sequence). The CDR3 length is 16 residues. J gave up 12 bases and V 0 bases, and 16 bases lay outside the gene matches. CDR3 in amino acids: CASSIDSGQRVVANTF. The CDR3 coding sequence is TGTGCCAGTAGTATAGACTCGGGACAGAGGGTTGTCGCTAACACCTTC.

The V call is TRBV4-2, the J call TRBJ2-5, with TRBD2 as a possible D gene (6 bases). The CDR3 length is 15 residues. CDR1 is LGHNA, CDR2 YNFKEQ, per germline. V dropped 4 bases and J dropped 5 bases, with 17 bases sitting between them. CDR3 sequence: CASSPSGVGGETQYF. The CDR3 DNA reads TGTGCCAGCAGCCCCTCGGGGGTAGGAGGGGAGACCCAGTACTTC.